This T cell receptor (beta chain) stems from a study of control samples from healthy donors and cancer patients. CDR1 is SEHNR, CDR2 FQNEAQ, per germline (reference sequence). Deletions cut 5 bases from V and 2 bases from J, with 15 bases between. The CDR3 is 16 amino acids. Data came from immunoSEQ multiplex PCR; TCRdb stores just in-frame clones and leaves some out. Of 70,000 to 90,000 clones listed, approximately 94% are singletons. The chain joins TRBV7-9 to TRBJ1-4; TRBD1 is a possible D gene (6 bases). Material: blood. The clonotype originates from a young woman in good health. In DNA form, the CDR3 reads TGTGCCAGCAGCATAAGAAGTCAGGGGACTAATGAAAAACTGTTTTTT. Translated: CASSIRSQGTNEKLFF.